This passage covers 8 T cell receptor beta chains from one sample sequenced in a study of blood T cell repertoires in COVID-19. Profiling relied on immunoSEQ multiplex PCR, and the TCRdb table lists in-frame clones only, not all of them. The table records more than 95,000 clones, 88% of them present only once. Sequenced: peripheral blood. The receptors shown here come from a human donor in a cohort sampled during active COVID-19.

This clone has more than one count but fewer than ten. The chain combines TRBV6-6 with TRBJ1-1; D may be TRBD1 (6 bases). V was trimmed by 0 bases and J by 7 bases, leaving 9 bases between them. Germline loops: CDR1 MNHNY, CDR2 SVGAGI (reference sequence). The CDR3 is 13 amino acids. In nucleotides, the CDR3 is TGTGCCAGCAGTTACTCGACAGGAGGTGAAGCTTTCTTT. Translated: CASSYSTGGEAFF.

The V and J genes are TRBV11-2 and TRBJ1-6; 7 nucleotides align to TRBD1. This CDR3 spans 14 amino acids. With V trimmed by 3 bases and J by 9 bases, 5 bases remained unmatched. CDR1 is SGHAT and CDR2 is FQNNGV in the germline V gene. The DNA of the CDR3 is TGTGCCAGCAGCTTTGGGACAGATCCTTCACCCCTCCACTTT. Its protein product is CASSFGTDPSPLHF.

The V and J genes are TRBV5-6 and TRBJ1-6, with a possible D match to TRBD1 (5 bases). CDR3 length: 16 residues. V was cut by 4 bases and J by 0 bases, with 11 bases left in between. Looked up from germline, CDR1 is SGHDT and CDR2 is YYEEEE. The CDR3 protein is CASSGDWSSYNSPLHF. Here the CDR3 DNA reads TGTGCCAGCAGCGGGGACTGGAGCTCCTATAATTCACCCCTCCACTTT.

V is TRBV6-2 or TRBV6-3 and J is TRBJ2-3; 8 bases are shared with TRBD2. J gave up 5 bases and V 6 bases, and 19 bases lay outside the gene matches. This CDR3 comprises 18 residues. Per germline, CDR1 MNHEY and CDR2 SVGEGT. This CDR3 is CASSPSRAGGLVGDTQYF. CDR3 coding DNA: TGTGCCAGCAGCCCTTCCAGGGCGGGAGGTCTGGTGGGAGATACGCAGTATTTT.

The V call is TRBV28, the J call TRBJ1-4; 9 bases are shared with TRBD1. The trim removed 4 bases at V and 7 bases at J, leaving 7 bases unmatched. CDR3 size: 15 residues. CDR1 and CDR2 (germline): MDHEN, SYDVKM. This CDR3 reads CASSSPTGGIEKLFF. The CDR3 bases are TGTGCCAGCAGTTCGCCGACAGGGGGTATTGAAAAACTGTTTTTT.

V is TRBV19 and J is TRBJ2-5; D might be TRBD2 (7 bases). The germline V and J ends were trimmed by 3 bases and 5 bases, with 10 bases remaining between them. Germline V lookup: CDR1 LNHDA, CDR2 SQIVND (reference sequence). The CDR3 is 13 residues long. The CDR3 DNA reads TGTGCCAGTAGTATCGGGGGGCAGGAGACCCAGTACTTC. Its translation is CASSIGGQETQYF.

The chain combines TRBV3-1 (or the pseudogene TRBV3-2) with TRBJ2-7; possibly TRBD2 for D (6 bases). Germline V gives CDR1 LGHDT, CDR2 YNNKEL (reference sequence). The CDR3 runs 14 residues. V shed 4 bases and J shed 2 bases, with 12 bases lying between them. The CDR3 sequence: CASSRLGTPYEQYF. For the CDR3, the DNA is TGTGCCAGCAGCCGACTAGGGACCCCCTACGAGCAGTACTTC.

The chain uses TRBV2 and TRBJ1-5; 7 bases line up with TRBD1. Germline assignment: CDR1 SNHLY and CDR2 FYNNEI. This CDR3 has 14 amino acids. Unmatched junction bases numbered 5, after V lost 6 bases and J lost 3 bases. The CDR3 is CASSADRANQPQHF. CDR3 in DNA: TGTGCCAGCAGCGCCGACAGGGCCAATCAGCCCCAGCATTTT. Supplemented by reference TRBV2 and TRBJ1-5, the full variable domain reads EPEVTQTPSHQVTQMGQEVILRCVPISNHLYFYWYRQILGQKVEFLVSFYNNEISEKSEIFDDQFSVERPDGSNFTLKIRSTKLEDSAMYFCASSADRANQPQHFGDGTRLSIL.